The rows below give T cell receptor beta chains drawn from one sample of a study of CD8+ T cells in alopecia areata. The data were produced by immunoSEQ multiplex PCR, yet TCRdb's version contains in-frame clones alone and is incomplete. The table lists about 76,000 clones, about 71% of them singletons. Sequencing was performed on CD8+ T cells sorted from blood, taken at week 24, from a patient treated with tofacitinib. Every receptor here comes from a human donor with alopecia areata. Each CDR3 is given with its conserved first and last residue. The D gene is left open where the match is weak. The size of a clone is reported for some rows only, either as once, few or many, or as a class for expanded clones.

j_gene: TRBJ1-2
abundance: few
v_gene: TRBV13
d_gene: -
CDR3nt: TGTGCCAGCAGCTTACGGACGGGAGGTTATGGCTACACCTTC
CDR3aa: CASSLRTGGYGYTF

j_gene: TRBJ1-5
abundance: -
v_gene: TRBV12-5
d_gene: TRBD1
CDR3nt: TGTGCTAGTGGTTTGGCGAGCGGACAGGGTGGAAATCAGCCCCAGCATTTT
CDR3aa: CASGLASGQGGNQPQHF

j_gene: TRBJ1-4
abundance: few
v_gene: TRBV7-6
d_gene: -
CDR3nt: TGTGCCAGCAGCTTAGCGCATGCTTCGCTTAATGAAAAACTGTTTTTT
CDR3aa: CASSLAHASLNEKLFF

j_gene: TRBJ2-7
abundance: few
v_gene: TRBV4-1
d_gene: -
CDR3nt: TGCGCCAGCAGCCACAGTGACCCGTCCTACGAGCAGTACTTC
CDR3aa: CASSHSDPSYEQYF

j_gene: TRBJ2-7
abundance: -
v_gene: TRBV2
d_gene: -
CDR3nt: TGTGCCAGCGATTACGACAGCTCCTACGAGCAGTACTTC
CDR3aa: CASDYDSSYEQYF

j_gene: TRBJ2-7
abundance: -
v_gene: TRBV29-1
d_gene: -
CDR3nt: TGCAGCGCCGTGCGGACGGATCTTTACGAGCAGTACTTC
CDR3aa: CSAVRTDLYEQYF

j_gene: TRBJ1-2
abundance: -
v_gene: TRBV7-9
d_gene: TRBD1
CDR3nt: TGTGCCAGCAGCTTAGAACCACAGGGGGAGGACTATGGCTACACCTTC
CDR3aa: CASSLEPQGEDYGYTF

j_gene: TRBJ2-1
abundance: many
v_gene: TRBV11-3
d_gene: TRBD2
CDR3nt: TGTGCCAGCAGCTTAGATTATGGTAGCGGGGGCTCCTACAATGAGCAGTTCTTC
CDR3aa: CASSLDYGSGGSYNEQFF

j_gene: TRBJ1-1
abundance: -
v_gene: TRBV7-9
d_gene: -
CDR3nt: TGTGCCAGCAGCCGAGAGCCCGGGGACCGGAACACTGAAGCTTTCTTT
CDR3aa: CASSREPGDRNTEAFF

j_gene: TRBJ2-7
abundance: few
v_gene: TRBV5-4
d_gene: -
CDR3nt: TGTGCCAGCAGCGAAGTGGGAGTGCGGAACGAGCAGTACTTC
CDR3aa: CASSEVGVRNEQYF

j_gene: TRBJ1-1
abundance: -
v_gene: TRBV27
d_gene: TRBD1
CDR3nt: TGTGCCAGCAGGACAGGGAGGTCGTCAGCTTTCTTT
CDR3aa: CASRTGRSSAFF

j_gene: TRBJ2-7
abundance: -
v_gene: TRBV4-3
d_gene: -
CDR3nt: TGCGCCAGCAGCCAAGATGCTAAAGGGATCGCGGCCTACGAGCAGTACTTC
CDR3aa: CASSQDAKGIAAYEQYF

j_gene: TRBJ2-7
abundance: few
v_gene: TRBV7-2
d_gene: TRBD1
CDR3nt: TGTGCCAGCAGCGTACAGGGGTCCTACGAGCAGTACTTC
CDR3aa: CASSVQGSYEQYF

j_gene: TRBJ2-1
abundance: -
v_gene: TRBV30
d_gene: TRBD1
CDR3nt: TGTGCCTGGAATGAGGGGACAGGGGTCCAGGAGCAGTTCTTC
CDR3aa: CAWNEGTGVQEQFF

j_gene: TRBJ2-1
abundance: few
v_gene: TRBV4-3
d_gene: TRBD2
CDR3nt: TGCGCCAGCAGCCAAGATGGGACTAGCGGGGGCAATGAGCAGTTCTTC
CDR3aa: CASSQDGTSGGNEQFF

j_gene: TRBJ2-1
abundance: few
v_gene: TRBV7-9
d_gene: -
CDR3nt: TGTGCCAGCAGCTATGGGTACAATGAGCAGTTCTTC
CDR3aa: CASSYGYNEQFF

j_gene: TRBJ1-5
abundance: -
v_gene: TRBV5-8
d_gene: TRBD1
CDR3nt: TGTGCCAGCAGCTTGGAAGGGCAGGGGGGCCAGCCCCAGCATTTT
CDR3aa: CASSLEGQGGQPQHF

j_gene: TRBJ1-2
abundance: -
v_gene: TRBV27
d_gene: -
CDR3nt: TGTGCCAGCAGTTTTCCGGGTTACTATGGCTACACCTTC
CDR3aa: CASSFPGYYGYTF

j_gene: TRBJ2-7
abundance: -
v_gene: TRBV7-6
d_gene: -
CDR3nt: TGTGCCAGCAGCTTAGGTCCACCTACCTACGAGCAGTACTTC
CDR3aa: CASSLGPPTYEQYF

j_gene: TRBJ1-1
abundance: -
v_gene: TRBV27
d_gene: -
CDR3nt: TGTGCCAGCAAACAGGGGAACACTGAAGCTTTCTTT
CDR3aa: CASKQGNTEAFF

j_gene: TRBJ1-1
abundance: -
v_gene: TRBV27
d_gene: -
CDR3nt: TGTGCCAGCAGTTTAATCGGGGGGTCGAACACTGAAGCTTTCTTT
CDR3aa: CASSLIGGSNTEAFF

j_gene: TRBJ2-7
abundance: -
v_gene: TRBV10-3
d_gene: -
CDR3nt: TGTGCCATCAGTGAGATCCAGGGGTCGAGCTCCTACGAGCAGTACTTC
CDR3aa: CAISEIQGSSSYEQYF

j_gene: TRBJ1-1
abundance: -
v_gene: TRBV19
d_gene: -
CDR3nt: TGTGCCAGTAGTATCGGGAACACTGAAGCTTTCTTT
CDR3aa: CASSIGNTEAFF

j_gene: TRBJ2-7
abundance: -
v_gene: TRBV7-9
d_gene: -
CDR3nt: TGTGCCAGCAGCTTATCCCGTATAGGGGGTGAATCCTACGAGCAGTACTTC
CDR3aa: CASSLSRIGGESYEQYF

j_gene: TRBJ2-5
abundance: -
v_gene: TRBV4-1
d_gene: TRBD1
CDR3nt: TGCGCCAGCAGCCAAAAACGACAGGGCACCCAGTACTTC
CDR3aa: CASSQKRQGTQYF

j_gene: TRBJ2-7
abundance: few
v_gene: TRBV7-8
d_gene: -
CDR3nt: TGTGCCAGCAGCTTAGGATTGAGTCGGGGGTACGAGCAGTACTTC
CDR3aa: CASSLGLSRGYEQYF

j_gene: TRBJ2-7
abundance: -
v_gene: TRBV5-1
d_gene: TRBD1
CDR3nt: TGCGCCAGCAGCTTAGGGGACAGTGCCTACGAGCAGTACTTC
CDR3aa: CASSLGDSAYEQYF

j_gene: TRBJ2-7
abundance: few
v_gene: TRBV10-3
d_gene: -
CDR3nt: TGTGCCATCAATAACAGAAACTCCTACGAGCAGTACTTC
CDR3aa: CAINNRNSYEQYF

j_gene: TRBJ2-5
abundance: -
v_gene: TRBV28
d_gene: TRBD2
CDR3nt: TGTGCCAGCAGCGTAGCGGGAGTGTTTCAGGAGACCCAGTACTTC
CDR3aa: CASSVAGVFQETQYF

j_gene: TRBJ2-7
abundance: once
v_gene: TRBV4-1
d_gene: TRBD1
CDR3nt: TGCGCCAGCAGCCAATCGACAGGGTGGGGCGAGCAGTACTTC
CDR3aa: CASSQSTGWGEQYF

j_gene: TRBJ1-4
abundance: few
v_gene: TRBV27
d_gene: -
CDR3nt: TGTGCCAGCAGTATTACAGGGTTGGGAAAACTGTTTTTT
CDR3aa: CASSITGLGKLFF

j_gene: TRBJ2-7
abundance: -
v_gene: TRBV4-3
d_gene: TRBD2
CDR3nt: TGCGCCAGCAGCCAAGATAATCTTCTAGCGGGACCCTACGAGCAGTACTTC
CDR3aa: CASSQDNLLAGPYEQYF

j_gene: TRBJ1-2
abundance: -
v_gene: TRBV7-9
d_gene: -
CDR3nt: TGTGCCAGCAGCTTAGATTGGGACCGGCACTATGGCTACACCTTC
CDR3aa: CASSLDWDRHYGYTF

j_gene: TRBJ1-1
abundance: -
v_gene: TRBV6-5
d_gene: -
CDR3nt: TGTGCCAGCAGTTACTCGAGGGGTACTGAAGCTTTCTTT
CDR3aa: CASSYSRGTEAFF

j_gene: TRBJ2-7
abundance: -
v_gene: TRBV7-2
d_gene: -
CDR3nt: TGTGCCAGCAGCTCCAGTGGGGGGCCTCTCTACGAGCAGTACTTC
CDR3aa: CASSSSGGPLYEQYF

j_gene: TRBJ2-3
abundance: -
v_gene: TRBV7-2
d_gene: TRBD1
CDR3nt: TGTGCCAGCAGCTTAGCGGGACAGGGGTACACAGATACGCAGTATTTT
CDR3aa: CASSLAGQGYTDTQYF

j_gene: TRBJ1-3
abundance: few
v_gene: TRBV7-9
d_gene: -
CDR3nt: TGTGCCAGCAGCTTAGACTACTCTGGAAACACCATATATTTT
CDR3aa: CASSLDYSGNTIYF

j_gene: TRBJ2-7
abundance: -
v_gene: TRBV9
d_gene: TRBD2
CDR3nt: TGTGCCAGCAGCGTAGGAGCGGGAGGCGACGGGTACGAGCAGTACTTC
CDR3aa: CASSVGAGGDGYEQYF

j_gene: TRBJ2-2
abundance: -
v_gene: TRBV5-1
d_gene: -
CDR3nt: TGCGCCAGCAGGGGCACCGGGGAGCTGTTTTTT
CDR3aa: CASRGTGELFF

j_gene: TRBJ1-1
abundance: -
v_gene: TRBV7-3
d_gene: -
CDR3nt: TGTGCCAGCAGCTTAGAAAGGGTCCACACTGAAGCTTTCTTT
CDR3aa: CASSLERVHTEAFF

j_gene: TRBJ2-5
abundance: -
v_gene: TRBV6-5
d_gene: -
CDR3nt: TGTGCCAGCAGTTCCGGGACGGGATCTCCACAAGAGACCCAGTACTTC
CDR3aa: CASSSGTGSPQETQYF